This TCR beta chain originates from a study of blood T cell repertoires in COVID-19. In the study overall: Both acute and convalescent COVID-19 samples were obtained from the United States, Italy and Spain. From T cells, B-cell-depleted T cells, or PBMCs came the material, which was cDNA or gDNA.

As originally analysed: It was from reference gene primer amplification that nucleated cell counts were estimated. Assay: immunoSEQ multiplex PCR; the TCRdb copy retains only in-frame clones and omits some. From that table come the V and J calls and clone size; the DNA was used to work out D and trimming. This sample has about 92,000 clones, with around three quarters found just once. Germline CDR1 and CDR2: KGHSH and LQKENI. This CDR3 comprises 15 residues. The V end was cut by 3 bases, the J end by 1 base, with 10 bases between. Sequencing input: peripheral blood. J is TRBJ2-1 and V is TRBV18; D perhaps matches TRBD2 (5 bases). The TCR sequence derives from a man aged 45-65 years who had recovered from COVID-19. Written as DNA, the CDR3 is TGTGCCAGCTCACCTCTAGCCCTATCCTACAATGAGCAGTTCTTC. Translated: CASSPLALSYNEQFF.